This paragraph covers one T cell receptor beta chain sequence. Its antigen is not known. The entry originates in a study of shared clonotypes between healthy human individuals. Study conclusions and caveats: Estimated clonotype richness was generally higher in naive than memory subsets. Represented diversity (both genetic and exposure-history) was limited by the small number of donors. Measured sharing among donors was expected to vary with sequencing depth.

Sequencing was performed with immunoSEQ multiplex PCR; in TCRdb, only in-frame clones are kept and a portion is missing. Seen here are 850,000 to 1,200,000 clones, more than 60% observed once, and the top ten hold about 1.5%. Each of the donors was a healthy adult who was HIV-negative and had not had a recent acute infection or vaccination. CDR1 KGHSH and CDR2 LQKENI come from the germline V gene. The CDR3 sequence is 13 residues long. Trimming removed 3 bases from V and 5 bases from J; junction bases left unmatched: 3. The sample taken for sequencing was memory CD4+ T cells sorted from blood. Noted subset: CD45RA-negative fraction. This chain joins TRBV18 and TRBJ1-2, with 7 bases fitting TRBD1. This receptor was identified in a young man in good health. CDR3 bases: TGTGCCAGCTCACCCACGACAGGGTATGGCTACACCTTC. It encodes CASSPTTGYGYTF.